Detailed here is one TCR beta chain. The antigen is unknown. This sample was taken from a study of cytomegalovirus exposure and HLA in healthy donors. General study points: In the analysis, some V segments, TRBV6-2 and TRBV6-3 included, were excluded as indistinguishable.

Though probably carrying unrecorded immune exposures, donors were nominally healthy at sampling. This CDR3 is built from 19 residues. V dropped 0 bases and J dropped 2; count of bases not matched to a gene: 10. The germline V gene encodes CDR1 SEHNR and CDR2 FQNEAQ (reference sequence). PCR primers comprised 60 Vbeta and 13 Jbeta primers. Profiled with immunoSEQ multiplex PCR; TCRdb holds only in-frame clones, not every one. The data contain 100,000 to 150,000 clones, approximately 74% of them singletons. This sequence was found in a male donor in good health and CMV-seronegative. The rearrangement joins TRBV7-9 to TRBJ2-3, with TRBD2 matching over 11 bases. The material sequenced was PBMCs. The CDR3 loop is CASSLALGLAGGYTDTQYF. As DNA, the CDR3 is TGTGCCAGCAGCTTAGCGCTCGGGCTAGCGGGGGGCTACACAGATACGCAGTATTTT.